These T cell receptor beta chains were read from a single sample in a study of shared clonotypes between healthy human individuals. Libraries were prepared by immunoSEQ multiplex PCR; TCRdb keeps only in-frame clonotypes and omits some of them. Of roughly 810,000 clones listed, about 96% are singletons. Input material: naive CD8+ T cells sorted from blood. The receptors were sampled from a man aged 25 to 45 in good health. The CDR3 runs from the conserved cysteine through the conserved F or W. A D gene is named only where the DNA matches it firmly.

>TRBJ2-5|TRBV27|TRBD2
CASSSPPGLAGVARWETQYF
>TRBJ2-7|TRBV10-2|-
CASSSNRDPYEQYF
>TRBJ1-4|TRBV27|-
CASSGGRKGLMGYNEKLFF
>TRBJ2-7|TRBV27|TRBD2
CASRVAGGTSYEQYF
>TRBJ2-3|TRBV4-1|-
CASIEEEGSGSTDTQYF
>TRBJ2-3|TRBV10-3|TRBD1
CAISDPGQGVADTQYF
>TRBJ2-7|TRBV18|-
CASSPFPITSHEQYF
>TRBJ2-2|TRBV7-9|-
CASSLRAGELFF
>TRBJ2-7|TRBV23-1|TRBD1
CASSQSPDRGLGKQYF
>TRBJ2-2|TRBV30|-
CAWTPYREIGELFF
>TRBJ2-2|TRBV10-2|-
CASSEARSRGGELFF
>TRBJ2-7|TRBV15|TRBD1
CATSRVQGQENEQYF
>TRBJ2-7|TRBV2|-
CAVRDIAYEQYF
>TRBJ1-4|TRBV5-6|-
CASTQGGNEKLFF
>TRBJ2-7|TRBV4-1|-
CASSQYPAGYEQYF
>TRBJ2-5|TRBV9|-
CASSGEWAEETQYF
>TRBJ2-7|TRBV28|-
CASSVGAAGYEQYF
>TRBJ2-2|TRBV7-3|-
CASSSGAGLSTGELFF
>TRBJ2-7|TRBV5-4|-
CASSSEYGLSYEQYF
>TRBJ2-7|TRBV2|-
CASSIIWGESTYEQYF
>TRBJ2-7|TRBV19|TRBD2
CASSIASGGYEQYF
>TRBJ1-5|TRBV6-4|-
CASSDSTAGHQPQHF
>TRBJ2-7|TRBV29-1|-
CSVEGSDRSYEQYF
>TRBJ2-7|TRBV7-6|-
CASSPRGAIYEQYF